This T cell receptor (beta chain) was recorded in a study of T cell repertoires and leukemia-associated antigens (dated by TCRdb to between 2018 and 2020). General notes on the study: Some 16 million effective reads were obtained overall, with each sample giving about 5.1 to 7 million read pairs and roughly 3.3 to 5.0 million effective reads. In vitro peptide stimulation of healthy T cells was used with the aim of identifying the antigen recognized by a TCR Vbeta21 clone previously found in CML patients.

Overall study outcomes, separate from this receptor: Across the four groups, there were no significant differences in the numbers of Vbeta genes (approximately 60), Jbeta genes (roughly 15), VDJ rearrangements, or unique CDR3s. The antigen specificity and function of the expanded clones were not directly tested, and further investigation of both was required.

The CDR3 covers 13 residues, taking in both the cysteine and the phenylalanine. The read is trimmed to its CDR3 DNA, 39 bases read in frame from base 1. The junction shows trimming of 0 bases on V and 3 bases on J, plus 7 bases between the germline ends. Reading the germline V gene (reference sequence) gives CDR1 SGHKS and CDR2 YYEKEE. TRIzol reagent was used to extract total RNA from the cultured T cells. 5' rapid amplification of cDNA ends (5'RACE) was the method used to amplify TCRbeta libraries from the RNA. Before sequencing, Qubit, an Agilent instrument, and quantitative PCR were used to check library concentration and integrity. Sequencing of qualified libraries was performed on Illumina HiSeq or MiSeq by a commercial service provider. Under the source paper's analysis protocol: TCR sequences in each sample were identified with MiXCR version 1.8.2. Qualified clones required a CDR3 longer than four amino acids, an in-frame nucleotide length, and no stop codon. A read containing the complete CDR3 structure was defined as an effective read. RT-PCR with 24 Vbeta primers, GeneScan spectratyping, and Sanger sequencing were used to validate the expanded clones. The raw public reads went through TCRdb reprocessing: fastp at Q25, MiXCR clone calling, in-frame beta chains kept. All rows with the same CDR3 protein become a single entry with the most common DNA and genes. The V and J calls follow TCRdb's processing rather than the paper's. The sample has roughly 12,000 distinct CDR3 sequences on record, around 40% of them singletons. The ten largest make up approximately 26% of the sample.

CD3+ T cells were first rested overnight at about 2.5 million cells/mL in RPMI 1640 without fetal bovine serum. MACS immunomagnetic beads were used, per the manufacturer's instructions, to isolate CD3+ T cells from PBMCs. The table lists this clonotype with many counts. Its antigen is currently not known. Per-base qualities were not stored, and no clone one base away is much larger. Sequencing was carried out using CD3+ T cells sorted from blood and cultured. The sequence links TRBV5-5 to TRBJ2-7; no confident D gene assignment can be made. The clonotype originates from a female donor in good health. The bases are TGTGCCAGCAGCTTGGCCCGGTTCTACGAGCAGTACTTC. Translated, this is CASSLARFYEQYF.